A selection of T cell receptor beta chains follows, all from one sample in a study of blood T cell repertoires in COVID-19. Only in-frame clones appear in the TCRdb table, and some are missing; sequencing was by immunoSEQ multiplex PCR. This table has about 200,000 clones, around 80% appearing once. Sequencing used peripheral blood. The receptor set was obtained from a woman aged 40 to 50 with acute or convalescent COVID-19. The CDR3 runs from the conserved cysteine through the conserved F or W. Fields, in order: J gene, V gene, D gene, clone size, CDR3 protein, CDR3 DNA. The D gene is left open where the match is weak. Not all rows give a size; the values are once, few, many and, for expanded clones, a class.

J: TRBJ1-2
V: TRBV6-6
D: TRBD1
size: -
CDR3: CASRTGAAYGYTF
DNA: TGTGCCAGCAGGACAGGGGCTGCCTATGGCTACACCTTC

J: TRBJ2-3
V: TRBV9
D: TRBD2
size: -
CDR3: CASSVAPSVGGVGRDTQYF
DNA: TGTGCCAGCAGCGTAGCGCCTTCTGTCGGGGGGGTAGGAAGGGATACGCAGTATTTT

J: TRBJ1-4
V: TRBV7-9
D: -
size: -
CDR3: CASGGDFIEKLFF
DNA: TGTGCCAGTGGCGGAGACTTCATTGAAAAACTGTTTTTT

J: TRBJ2-7
V: TRBV4-1
D: -
size: -
CDR3: CASSQDPLYDEQYF
DNA: TGCGCCAGCAGCCAAGATCCCTTGTATGACGAGCAGTACTTC

J: TRBJ2-7
V: TRBV2
D: TRBD1
size: -
CDR3: CASRLTQGTYEQYF
DNA: TGTGCCAGCAGGCTCACACAGGGGACCTACGAGCAGTACTTC

J: TRBJ2-7
V: TRBV13
D: TRBD2
size: -
CDR3: CASSSTSGGASYEQYF
DNA: TGTGCCAGCAGCTCCACTAGCGGGGGGGCCTCGTACGAGCAGTACTTC

J: TRBJ2-1
V: TRBV19
D: TRBD2
size: -
CDR3: CASSPRGLESDEQFF
DNA: TGTGCCAGTAGCCCCCGGGGACTAGAAAGCGATGAGCAGTTCTTC

J: TRBJ2-2
V: TRBV11-1
D: -
size: -
CDR3: CASSYSGSNTGELFF
DNA: TGTGCCAGCAGCTATAGCGGTTCGAACACCGGGGAGCTGTTTTTT

J: TRBJ2-7
V: TRBV11-1
D: TRBD2
size: -
CDR3: CASSLAATSGYYEQYF
DNA: TGTGCCAGCAGCTTAGCGGCGACTAGCGGGTACTACGAGCAGTACTTC

J: TRBJ2-7
V: TRBV5-4
D: TRBD2
size: -
CDR3: CASSFSGDSGVYEQYF
DNA: TGTGCCAGCAGCTTTTCCGGAGATAGCGGGGTCTACGAGCAGTACTTC

J: TRBJ2-3
V: TRBV7-3
D: -
size: -
CDR3: CASRIDRYTDTQYF
DNA: TGTGCCAGCCGAATCGACAGGTATACAGATACGCAGTATTTT

J: TRBJ1-5
V: TRBV6-2/TRBV6-3
D: -
size: once
CDR3: CASSYQWQGANQPQHF
DNA: TGTGCCAGCAGTTACCAGTGGCAGGGTGCAAATCAGCCCCAGCATTTT

J: TRBJ2-3
V: TRBV24-1
D: TRBD1
size: -
CDR3: CATSDRDRATDTQYF
DNA: TGTGCCACCAGTGATAGGGACAGGGCCACAGATACGCAGTATTTT

J: TRBJ1-2
V: TRBV6-4
D: -
size: -
CDR3: CASSDRSRGANYGYTF
DNA: TGTGCCAGCAGTGACAGGAGTCGAGGAGCTAACTATGGCTACACCTTC

J: TRBJ2-1
V: TRBV27
D: -
size: once
CDR3: CASSLNRGGNEQFF
DNA: TGTGCCAGCAGTTTAAACAGGGGGGGCAATGAGCAGTTCTTC

J: TRBJ1-2
V: TRBV12-3/TRBV12-4
D: -
size: -
CDR3: CASSLQGPYGYTF
DNA: TGTGCCAGCAGTTTACAGGGCCCCTATGGCTACACCTTC

J: TRBJ2-7
V: TRBV11-2
D: -
size: -
CDR3: CASSLDGGEQYF
DNA: TGTGCCAGCAGCTTAGATGGGGGGGAGCAGTACTTC

J: TRBJ2-7
V: TRBV19
D: TRBD2
size: -
CDR3: CASSITSGSEQYF
DNA: TGTGCCAGTAGTATAACTAGCGGGAGCGAGCAGTACTTC

J: TRBJ1-2
V: TRBV29-1
D: -
size: -
CDR3: CSVEDFPGIYGYTF
DNA: TGCAGCGTTGAAGATTTCCCCGGGATCTATGGCTACACCTTC

J: TRBJ2-3
V: TRBV12-3/TRBV12-4
D: -
size: -
CDR3: CASSFEGTDTQYF
DNA: TGTGCCAGCAGTTTCGAGGGCACAGATACGCAGTATTTT

J: TRBJ1-2
V: TRBV7-2
D: -
size: once
CDR3: CASSSSTGNYGYTF
DNA: TGTGCCAGCAGCTCCAGCACAGGGAACTATGGCTACACCTTC

J: TRBJ2-1
V: TRBV3-1/TRBV3-2
D: TRBD2
size: -
CDR3: CASSSGGRWGNEQFF
DNA: TGTGCCAGCAGCAGCGGCGGGAGATGGGGCAATGAGCAGTTCTTC

J: TRBJ1-5
V: TRBV19
D: TRBD1
size: once
CDR3: CASRFVWDRVNQPQHF
DNA: TGTGCCAGTAGGTTCGTCTGGGACAGGGTAAATCAGCCCCAGCATTTT

J: TRBJ2-7
V: TRBV6-5
D: -
size: -
CDR3: CASSRRGPGYEQYF
DNA: TGTGCCAGCAGCAGGAGGGGGCCAGGCTACGAGCAGTACTTC

J: TRBJ2-2
V: TRBV24-1
D: -
size: -
CDR3: CATFCLATSTNTGELFF
DNA: TGTGCCACCTTCTGCCTAGCTACCTCTACGAACACCGGGGAGCTGTTTTTT

J: TRBJ2-7
V: TRBV5-1
D: TRBD1
size: -
CDR3: CASSLGQGVGEQYF
DNA: TGCGCCAGCAGCTTGGGACAGGGGGTGGGCGAGCAGTACTTC

J: TRBJ2-3
V: TRBV2
D: -
size: -
CDR3: CASSEYPPGRRTDTQYF
DNA: TGTGCCAGCAGTGAATATCCGCCAGGGAGGAGGACAGATACGCAGTATTTT

J: TRBJ2-7
V: TRBV6-1
D: -
size: -
CDR3: CASSEQGGGVYEQYF
DNA: TGTGCCAGCAGTGAACAGGGGGGCGGAGTATACGAGCAGTACTTC

J: TRBJ2-2
V: TRBV6-1
D: TRBD1
size: -
CDR3: CASSGGTGIETGELFF
DNA: TGTGCCAGCAGTGGTGGGACAGGGATCGAGACCGGGGAGCTGTTTTTT

J: TRBJ2-2
V: TRBV7-6
D: TRBD1
size: -
CDR3: CASSLGGDRLNTGELFF
DNA: TGTGCCAGCAGCTTAGGCGGGGACAGGCTGAACACCGGGGAGCTGTTTTTT

J: TRBJ2-7
V: TRBV4-2
D: -
size: -
CDR3: CASSQAGDGYEQYF
DNA: TGTGCCAGCAGCCAAGCAGGGGATGGCTACGAGCAGTACTTC

J: TRBJ1-6
V: TRBV15
D: TRBD1
size: -
CDR3: CATTNTGAYSPLHF
DNA: TGTGCCACCACAAATACAGGGGCCTATTCACCCCTCCACTTT

J: TRBJ1-6
V: TRBV6-5
D: -
size: -
CDR3: CASRPGTLDSPLHF
DNA: TGTGCCAGCAGACCCGGGACACTGGATTCACCCCTCCACTTT

J: TRBJ2-7
V: TRBV6-5
D: TRBD1
size: few
CDR3: CASSYGTGDYEQYF
DNA: TGTGCCAGCAGTTACGGGACAGGAGATTACGAGCAGTACTTC

J: TRBJ2-2
V: TRBV11-3
D: TRBD1
size: -
CDR3: CASSHPGQGVNGELFF
DNA: TGTGCCAGCAGCCACCCGGGACAGGGGGTCAACGGGGAGCTGTTTTTT

J: TRBJ2-1
V: TRBV7-9
D: TRBD1
size: -
CDR3: CASSTDRAFLFF
DNA: TGTGCCAGCAGCACGGACAGGGCCTTTTTGTTCTTC

J: TRBJ2-3
V: TRBV2
D: TRBD1
size: few
CDR3: CASSRDRDPDTQYF
DNA: TGTGCCAGCAGTAGGGACAGGGACCCAGATACGCAGTATTTT

J: TRBJ2-4
V: TRBV19
D: -
size: -
CDR3: CASSIGNIQYF
DNA: TGTGCCAGTAGTATCGGAAACATTCAGTACTTC

J: TRBJ1-4
V: TRBV3-1/TRBV3-2
D: TRBD1
size: -
CDR3: CASSQDRQGGEKLFF
DNA: TGTGCCAGCAGCCAAGATAGACAGGGGGGAGAAAAACTGTTTTTT

J: TRBJ2-7
V: TRBV27
D: TRBD2
size: -
CDR3: CASSYSLAASTYEQYF
DNA: TGTGCCAGCAGTTACTCCCTAGCGGCCTCAACCTACGAGCAGTACTTC

J: TRBJ1-3
V: TRBV30
D: -
size: -
CDR3: CAWSGLPGQAGNTIYF
DNA: TGTGCCTGGAGCGGGCTACCGGGACAAGCAGGGAACACCATATATTTT

J: TRBJ2-7
V: TRBV30
D: -
size: -
CDR3: CAWSGPGSHEQYF
DNA: TGTGCCTGGAGTGGACCGGGGAGCCACGAGCAGTACTTC

J: TRBJ2-7
V: TRBV5-5
D: -
size: once
CDR3: CASSFRTLGYEQYF
DNA: TGTGCCAGCAGCTTCAGGACTCTTGGTTACGAGCAGTACTTC

J: TRBJ2-3
V: TRBV4-3
D: TRBD2
size: -
CDR3: CASSQDWTSGSGSTDTQYF
DNA: TGCGCCAGCAGCCAAGATTGGACTAGCGGGAGTGGGAGCACAGATACGCAGTATTTT

J: TRBJ1-1
V: TRBV6-5
D: -
size: -
CDR3: CASSRTGEAFF
DNA: TGTGCCAGCAGTCGGACTGGCGAAGCTTTCTTT

J: TRBJ1-1
V: TRBV30
D: -
size: -
CDR3: CAWSVVRGGAEAFF
DNA: TGTGCCTGGAGTGTGGTTCGGGGGGGGGCTGAAGCTTTCTTT

J: TRBJ2-1
V: TRBV19
D: -
size: -
CDR3: CASGAKGASYNEQFF
DNA: TGTGCCAGTGGAGCTAAAGGGGCCTCCTACAATGAGCAGTTCTTC

J: TRBJ1-3
V: TRBV6-5
D: -
size: -
CDR3: CASSYTREAGNTIYF
DNA: TGTGCCAGCAGTTACACAAGGGAGGCAGGAAACACCATATATTTT

J: TRBJ2-3
V: TRBV11-3
D: TRBD2
size: -
CDR3: CASSRAGGFTDTQYF
DNA: TGTGCCAGCAGCCGAGCGGGAGGGTTCACAGATACGCAGTATTTT

J: TRBJ2-1
V: TRBV6-2/TRBV6-3
D: -
size: -
CDR3: CASSYTQWGEYNEQFF
DNA: TGTGCCAGCAGTTACACCCAGTGGGGGGAGTACAATGAGCAGTTCTTC

J: TRBJ1-6
V: TRBV7-2
D: -
size: -
CDR3: CASSSDRSNNSPLHF
DNA: TGTGCCAGCAGCTCCGACAGGTCGAATAATTCACCCCTCCACTTT

J: TRBJ1-2
V: TRBV15
D: -
size: -
CDR3: CATSRDPDGYTF
DNA: TGTGCCACCAGCAGAGACCCAGATGGCTACACCTTC

J: TRBJ1-6
V: TRBV7-6
D: TRBD1
size: -
CDR3: CASSLAAGQGSYSPLHF
DNA: TGTGCCAGCAGCTTAGCAGCCGGACAGGGAAGTTATTCACCCCTCCACTTT

J: TRBJ2-4
V: TRBV9
D: TRBD1
size: -
CDR3: CASSVGTGVNIQYF
DNA: TGTGCCAGCAGCGTAGGGACAGGGGTAAACATTCAGTACTTC

J: TRBJ2-7
V: TRBV7-2
D: TRBD1
size: -
CDR3: CASSSLGQGTAYEQYF
DNA: TGTGCCAGCAGCTCCCTGGGACAGGGAACTGCCTACGAGCAGTACTTC

J: TRBJ1-1
V: TRBV7-3
D: -
size: -
CDR3: CASSRTGNGAEAFF
DNA: TGTGCCAGCAGCAGAACAGGGAATGGAGCTGAAGCTTTCTTT

J: TRBJ1-4
V: TRBV10-3
D: -
size: -
CDR3: CAIGPQINEKLFF
DNA: TGTGCCATCGGTCCCCAGATTAATGAAAAACTGTTTTTT

J: TRBJ1-3
V: TRBV5-1
D: -
size: -
CDR3: CASSLPGGSGNTIYF
DNA: TGCGCCAGCAGCTTGCCGGGGGGCTCTGGAAACACCATATATTTT

J: TRBJ1-3
V: TRBV3-1/TRBV3-2
D: TRBD1
size: -
CDR3: CASSHGTGGEGGNTIYF
DNA: TGTGCCAGCAGCCACGGGACAGGGGGCGAAGGAGGAAACACCATATATTTT

J: TRBJ1-2
V: TRBV5-1
D: -
size: -
CDR3: CASSLGQRVNYGYTF
DNA: TGCGCCAGCAGCTTAGGACAGCGAGTTAACTATGGCTACACCTTC